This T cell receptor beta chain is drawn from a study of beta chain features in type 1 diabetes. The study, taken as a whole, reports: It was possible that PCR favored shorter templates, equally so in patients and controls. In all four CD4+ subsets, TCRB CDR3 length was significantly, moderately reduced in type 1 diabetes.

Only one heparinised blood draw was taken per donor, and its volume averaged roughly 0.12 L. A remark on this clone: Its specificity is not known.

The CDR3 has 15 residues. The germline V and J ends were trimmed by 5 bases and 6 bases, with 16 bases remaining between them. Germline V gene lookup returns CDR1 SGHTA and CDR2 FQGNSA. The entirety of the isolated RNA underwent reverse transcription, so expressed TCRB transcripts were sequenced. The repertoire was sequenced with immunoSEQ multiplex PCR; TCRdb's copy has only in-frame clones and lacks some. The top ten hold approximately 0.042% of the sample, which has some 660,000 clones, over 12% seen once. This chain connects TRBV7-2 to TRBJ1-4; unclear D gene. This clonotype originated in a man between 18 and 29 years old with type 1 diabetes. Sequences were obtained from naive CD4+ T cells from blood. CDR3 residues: CASSLEAGIDEKLFF. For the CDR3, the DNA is TGTGCCAGCAGCCTGGAGGCGGGGATCGATGAAAAACTGTTTTTT.